The source of this T cell receptor (beta chain) is a study of T cell responses to AZD1222 COVID-19 vaccine. Study outcomes and limitations: Spike was spanned by vaccine-associated CD4 TCRs, with dominance at 160-218 and 743-854.

Germline CDR1 and CDR2: MDHEN and SYDVKM. V trimming: 7 bases; J trimming: 10 bases; junction bases outside the gene matches: 13. The CDR3 is made up of 15 amino acids. Repertoires were generated with immunoSEQ multiplex PCR, while TCRdb's copy carries only in-frame clones and drops some. The sample has under 130,000 clones; 82% are singletons. Comments on this clone: The antigen is not known.

The sequences come from peripheral blood, collected on day 0 of AZD1222 vaccination. The clonotype comes from an adult in good health. The genes are TRBV28 and TRBJ1-6, with TRBD1 matching over 7 bases. CDR3 nucleotide sequence: TGTGCCAGCACCCCACTGGGGAAGGGGGCCTCACCCCTCCACTTT. It is translated as CASTPLGKGASPLHF.